A selection of T cell receptor beta chains follows, all from one sample in a study of beta chain features in type 1 diabetes. Measured with immunoSEQ multiplex PCR; TCRdb has only the in-frame clones, and not every one. There are around 120,000 clones in the sample; 15% to 20% occur only once, and 2% to 3% lies in the top ten. The sequenced sample consisted of central memory CD4+ T cells from blood. These receptors all come from a man younger than 30 with type 1 diabetes. The conserved cysteine and the conserved F or W are not part of the CDR3 here. Fields, in order: J gene, D gene, V gene, CDR3 protein. D genes are given only for firm matches.

TRBJ2-7,TRBD2,TRBV7-2,ASSLASGAYEQY
TRBJ2-5,NA,TRBV5-1,ASSLDGGESETQY
TRBJ2-2,NA,TRBV28,ASSLSHGELF
TRBJ2-7,NA,TRBV28,ASSLTTHTYEQY
TRBJ1-4,NA,TRBV28,ASSLSGRATNEKLF
TRBJ1-5,TRBD1,TRBV11-2,ASSFGQGNQPQH
TRBJ2-1,TRBD2,TRBV6-1,ASSLTSGTYNEQF
TRBJ2-7,NA,TRBV2,ASSYREYEQY
TRBJ1-1,NA,TRBV2,ASSVGAGTEAF
TRBJ2-2,TRBD2,TRBV25-1,ATGTSGRDDGELF
TRBJ2-1,NA,TRBV6-5,AISYSEVYNEQF
TRBJ2-7,TRBD1,TRBV6-6,ASREGTGAYYEQY
TRBJ2-7,NA,TRBV7-9,ASSFSVYEQY
TRBJ2-1,NA,TRBV4-2,ASSQDPSSYNEQF
TRBJ2-7,TRBD2,TRBV7-2,ASSLGLAGTEQY
TRBJ2-1,NA,TRBV2,ASSDTYNEQF
TRBJ2-1,TRBD1,TRBV4-1,ASSQAEWDSTVNEQF
TRBJ1-1,NA,TRBV7-2,ASSPQGRGNTEAF
TRBJ1-4,TRBD1,TRBV30,ALDRGGEKLF
TRBJ2-4,TRBD1,TRBV7-9,ASSPGTGRILDKNIQY
TRBJ2-3,NA,TRBV6-6,ASKDTDTQY
TRBJ1-1,TRBD1,TRBV4-1,ASSQPFGQGVSF
TRBJ1-1,NA,TRBV4-1,ASSPGGTANTEAF
TRBJ1-1,TRBD1,TRBV18,ASSPARDRRNTEAF
TRBJ2-3,NA,TRBV7-9,ASSLTGTDTQY
TRBJ2-1,NA,TRBV7-9,ASSFPSRNEQF
TRBJ2-5,NA,TRBV7-2,ASSLAMETQY
TRBJ2-5,TRBD2,TRBV7-8,ASSLSGGQETQY
TRBJ2-3,TRBD2,TRBV5-5,ASSFLAGGGTDTQY
TRBJ1-2,TRBD1,TRBV29-1,SAGDRGSGGYT
TRBJ1-6,TRBD1,TRBV7-2,ASSLSGRQGNNSPLH
TRBJ2-1,NA,TRBV2,ASSWTGYNEQF
TRBJ2-1,TRBD2,TRBV11-3,ASSPGGGITGVNEQF
TRBJ2-5,TRBD2,TRBV14,ASRALAGPQETQY
TRBJ2-5,NA,TRBV29-1,SLGPTRGGETQY
TRBJ2-1,NA,TRBV30,AWSVRDEQF
TRBJ2-7,TRBD2,TRBV27,ASSTSGRAYEQY
TRBJ2-1,NA,TRBV4-3,ASSQDRGHEQF
TRBJ2-3,TRBD2,TRBV9,ASSPTLAGGTDTQY
TRBJ1-6,NA,TRBV2,ASSERADSPLH
TRBJ2-5,NA,TRBV6-6,ASSYSAGRMETQY
TRBJ2-7,TRBD1,TRBV9,ASSKGQGTAYEQY
TRBJ2-1,NA,TRBV28,ASRNNGNNEQF
TRBJ1-1,NA,TRBV5-1,ASSLGTVNEAF
TRBJ2-5,NA,TRBV7-2,ASSFGTHSETQY
TRBJ1-1,NA,TRBV28,ASSKYAPPPEAF
TRBJ1-1,NA,TRBV30,ASTRGSLNTEAF
TRBJ2-7,TRBD1,TRBV18,ASSPASGQGGNEQY
TRBJ2-7,NA,TRBV21-1,ASSKAVGQGAYEQY
TRBJ2-5,TRBD2,TRBV7-9,ASSRLAGLGETQY
TRBJ1-1,NA,TRBV5-1,ASSFTQGTTEAF
TRBJ1-5,TRBD1,TRBV23-1,ASSQLEQGDQPQH
TRBJ2-3,NA,TRBV7-8,ASSFRQGHDTQY
TRBJ1-2,NA,TRBV7-9,ASSPTGFGYT
TRBJ2-7,NA,TRBV20-1,SAMDVEQY
TRBJ1-2,NA,TRBV25-1,ASSSDRNPYGYT
TRBJ2-6,NA,TRBV14,ASRPSAANVLT
TRBJ2-6,NA,TRBV4-1,ATGTPSSGANVLT
TRBJ2-1,NA,TRBV5-1,ASSFGQGQYNEQF
TRBJ2-7,TRBD1,TRBV7-2,ASSRQGSYEQY